The rows below give T cell receptor beta chains drawn from one sample of a study of pediatric ulcerative colitis. Method: immunoSEQ multiplex PCR; TCRdb's copy keeps in-frame clones and lacks some. The sample has about 36,000 clones; approximately 73% are singletons. Sequenced sample: gut tissue. These receptors were collected from a boy aged 5-17 years with moderate ulcerative colitis. Each CDR3 is given with its conserved first and last residue. The order of the fields is D gene, J gene, clone size, V gene, CDR3 DNA, CDR3 protein. A D gene is named only where the DNA matches it firmly. Clone size is not always given. Where it is, it says once, few, many or a class for expanded clones.

d_call: .
j_call: TRBJ2-7
clone_size: once
v_call: TRBV4-3
cdr3_nt: TGCGCCAGCAGCTCGACCCGAGAGGGAGGTAAATACGAGCAGTACTTC
cdr3_aa: CASSSTREGGKYEQYF

d_call: TRBD1
j_call: TRBJ2-7
clone_size: few
v_call: TRBV19
cdr3_nt: TGTGCCAGTAGTAGGGACAGGGGCTACGAGCAGTACTTC
cdr3_aa: CASSRDRGYEQYF

d_call: .
j_call: TRBJ2-1
clone_size: .
v_call: TRBV5-1
cdr3_nt: TGCGCCAGCAGCTTTACACCCCCCCCCGATGAGCAGTTCTTC
cdr3_aa: CASSFTPPPDEQFF

d_call: .
j_call: TRBJ2-6
clone_size: .
v_call: TRBV6-1
cdr3_nt: TGTGCCAGCAGTGAAGGGGACTCTGGGGCCAACGTCCTGACTTTC
cdr3_aa: CASSEGDSGANVLTF

d_call: .
j_call: TRBJ2-5
clone_size: once
v_call: TRBV6-6
cdr3_nt: TGTGCCAGCAGTTACTCTCTGGGAACAGGCCAAGAGACCCAGTACTTC
cdr3_aa: CASSYSLGTGQETQYF

d_call: .
j_call: TRBJ1-2
clone_size: .
v_call: TRBV9
cdr3_nt: TGTGCCAGCAGCGTAGCTCGCTTCGGACAGAACTATGGCTACACCTTC
cdr3_aa: CASSVARFGQNYGYTF

d_call: .
j_call: TRBJ2-7
clone_size: .
v_call: TRBV7-6
cdr3_nt: TGTGCCAGCAGCTTAGGGACCGGTTCCCGCGAGCAGTACTTC
cdr3_aa: CASSLGTGSREQYF

d_call: TRBD1
j_call: TRBJ1-3
clone_size: .
v_call: TRBV5-1
cdr3_nt: TGCGCCAGCAGCGCAACAGGGGTGGCTGGAAACACCATATATTTT
cdr3_aa: CASSATGVAGNTIYF

d_call: .
j_call: TRBJ1-2
clone_size: .
v_call: TRBV25-1
cdr3_nt: TGTGCCAGCAGCGACAGCCTGTATGGCTACACCTTC
cdr3_aa: CASSDSLYGYTF

d_call: .
j_call: TRBJ1-6
clone_size: .
v_call: TRBV7-9
cdr3_nt: TGTGCCAGCAGCTACCAGTTGTCACCCCTCCACTTT
cdr3_aa: CASSYQLSPLHF

d_call: .
j_call: TRBJ2-1
clone_size: few
v_call: TRBV19
cdr3_nt: TGTGCCAGTAGTATGACCCTGGCCTACAATGAGCAGTTCTTC
cdr3_aa: CASSMTLAYNEQFF

d_call: .
j_call: TRBJ2-7
clone_size: .
v_call: TRBV28
cdr3_nt: TGTGCCAGCGGCGAGGACTACGAGCAGTACTTC
cdr3_aa: CASGEDYEQYF

d_call: .
j_call: TRBJ2-7
clone_size: .
v_call: TRBV21-1
cdr3_nt: TGTGCCAGCAGCCTGAAGGGACAGAGGTTAATGCGGGAGTACCCCTACGAGCAGTACTTC
cdr3_aa: CASSLKGQRLMREYPYEQYF

d_call: TRBD1
j_call: TRBJ2-7
clone_size: .
v_call: TRBV7-3
cdr3_nt: TGTGCCAGCAGCTTAACGTTGGCAGGGGGCGAGCAGTACTTC
cdr3_aa: CASSLTLAGGEQYF

d_call: TRBD1
j_call: TRBJ1-2
clone_size: .
v_call: TRBV6-5
cdr3_nt: TGTGCCAGCAGTTACTTTCGGGACAGCGGCTATGGCTACACCTTC
cdr3_aa: CASSYFRDSGYGYTF